Sequencing of this T cell receptor beta chain was carried out in a study of cytomegalovirus exposure and HLA in healthy donors. Findings and caveats of the study: The study designated roughly 160 TCR beta chains cytomegalovirus-associated. In a later analysis, a genetic analysis reported fewer productive-TCR N-insertions in an Asian-associated ancestry cluster than the cohort average. Prior analysis indicated that the majority of TCR beta V segments exhibited productivity approximately 87% or approximately 30% of the time.

This clone was counted a single time. The antigen is undetermined. The V end lost 3 bases, the J end lost 3 bases, and 18 bases lay between the germline ends. Germline-derived CDR1 and CDR2 are SGHKS and YYEKEE (reference sequence). The CDR3 runs 17 residues. Although they were nominally healthy when sampled, donors likely had unrecorded immune exposures. Researchers ran the PCR with 60 Vbeta and 13 Jbeta primers. Clones were sequenced by immunoSEQ multiplex PCR, and TCRdb holds only the in-frame ones, with some missing. In the table there are around 140,000 clones, around two thirds of which are singletons.

The sample taken for sequencing was PBMCs. This receptor was taken from a woman aged 18-29 years in good health and CMV-seronegative. V is TRBV5-5 and J is TRBJ1-4; D is unresolved. The CDR3 nucleotides read TGTGCCAGCAGCTCCGCCGAGGGATGGGTTGCTAATGAAAAACTGTTTTTT. This translates into CASSSAEGWVANEKLFF.